This note documents a single TCR beta chain sequence. Its antigen is as yet unknown. The source of the sample is a study of beta chain features in type 1 diabetes. Study in general: No patient-donor differences in age, gender, total cells or subset yield. The samples had 100 million to 140 million sorted cells examined in all. Whole-study findings and limits: Patients with type 1 diabetes showed fewer VDJ junction insertions and more deletions. The study found moderately but significantly shorter TCRB CDR3s in all four CD4+ subsets of Type 1 diabetes patients.

Of the isolated RNA, all was reverse transcribed, and so the sequenced material was expressed TCRB transcripts. Here immunoSEQ multiplex PCR was the method, and the copy in TCRdb shows in-frame clones only, minus some. Of some 700,000 clones in the sample, roughly 13% are singletons; the top ten hold less than 0.025%. CDR3 length: 14 amino acids. Trimming shortened V by 7 bases and J by 7 bases, and 22 bases separated the two germline ends. In germline, CDR1 is SQVTM, CDR2 ANQGSEA. Around 110 mL of blood, on average, came from one heparinised draw per donor. The rearrangement uses TRBV29-1 and TRBJ1-1; D unresolved. The TCR sequence derives from a man between 18 and 29 years old with type 1 diabetes. What was sequenced was naive CD4+ T cells from blood. CDR3 bases: TGCAGCGCGGGGATGTTCAATGATAGACTTGAAGCTTTCTTT. Amino acid sequence: CSAGMFNDRLEAFF.